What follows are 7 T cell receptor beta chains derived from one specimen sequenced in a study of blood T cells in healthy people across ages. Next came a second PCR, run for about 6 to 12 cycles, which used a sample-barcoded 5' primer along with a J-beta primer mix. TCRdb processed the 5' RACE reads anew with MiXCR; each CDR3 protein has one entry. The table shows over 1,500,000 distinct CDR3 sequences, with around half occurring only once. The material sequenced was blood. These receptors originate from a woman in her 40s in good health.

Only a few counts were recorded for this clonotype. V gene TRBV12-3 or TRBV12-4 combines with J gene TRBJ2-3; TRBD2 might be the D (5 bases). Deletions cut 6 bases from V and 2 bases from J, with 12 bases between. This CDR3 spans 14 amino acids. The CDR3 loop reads CASSPRTFTDTQYF. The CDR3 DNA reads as TGTGCCAGCAGCCCTCGGACTTTCACAGATACGCAGTATTTT.

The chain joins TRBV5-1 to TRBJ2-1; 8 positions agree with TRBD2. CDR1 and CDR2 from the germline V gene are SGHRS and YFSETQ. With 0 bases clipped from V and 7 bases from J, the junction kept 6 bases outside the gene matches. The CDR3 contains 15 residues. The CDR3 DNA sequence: TGCGCCAGCAGCTTGGAGGGGACTAGGCGGAATGAGCAGTTCTTC. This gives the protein CASSLEGTRRNEQFF. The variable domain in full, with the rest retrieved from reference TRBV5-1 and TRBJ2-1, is KAGVTQTPRYLIKTRGQQVTLSCSPISGHRSVSWYQQTPGQGLQFLFEYFSETQRNKGNFPGRFSGRQFSNSRSEMNVSTLELGDSALYLCASSLEGTRRNEQFFGPGTRLTVL.

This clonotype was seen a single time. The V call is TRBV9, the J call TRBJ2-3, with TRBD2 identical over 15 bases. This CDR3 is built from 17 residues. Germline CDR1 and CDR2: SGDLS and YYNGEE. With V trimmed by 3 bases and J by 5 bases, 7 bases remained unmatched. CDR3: CASSEGTSGRLEDTQYF. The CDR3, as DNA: TGTGCCAGCAGCGAGGGGACTAGCGGGAGGCTGGAAGATACGCAGTATTTT.

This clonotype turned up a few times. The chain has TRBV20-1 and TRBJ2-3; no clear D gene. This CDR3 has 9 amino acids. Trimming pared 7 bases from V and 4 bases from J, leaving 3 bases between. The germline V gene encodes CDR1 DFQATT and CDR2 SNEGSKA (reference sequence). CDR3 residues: CSDADTQYF. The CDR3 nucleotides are TGCAGTGACGCAGATACGCAGTATTTT.

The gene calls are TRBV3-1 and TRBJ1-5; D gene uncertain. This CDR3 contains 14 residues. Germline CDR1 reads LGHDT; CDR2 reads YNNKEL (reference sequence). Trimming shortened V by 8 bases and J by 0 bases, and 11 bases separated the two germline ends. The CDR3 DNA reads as TGTGCCAGCCTTAGAAAGATTAGCAATCAGCCCCAGCATTTT. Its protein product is CASLRKISNQPQHF.

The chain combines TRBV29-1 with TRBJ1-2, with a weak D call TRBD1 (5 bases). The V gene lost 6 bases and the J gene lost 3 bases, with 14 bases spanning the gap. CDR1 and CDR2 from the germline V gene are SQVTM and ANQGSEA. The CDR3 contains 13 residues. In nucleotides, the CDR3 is TGCAGCGTCGCCAGGCAGACAGACTATGGCTACACCTTC. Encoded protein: CSVARQTDYGYTF.

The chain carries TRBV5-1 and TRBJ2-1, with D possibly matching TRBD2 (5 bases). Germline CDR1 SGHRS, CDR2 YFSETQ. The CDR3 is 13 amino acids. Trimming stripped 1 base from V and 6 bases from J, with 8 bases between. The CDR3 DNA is TGCGCCAGCAGCTTGAGACTAACCAATGAGCAGTTCTTC. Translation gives CASSLRLTNEQFF.